One sample yielded the 10 T cell receptor beta chains listed below, sequenced in a study of blood T cell repertoires in COVID-19. Sequenced by immunoSEQ multiplex PCR; TCRdb stores in-frame clones only, minus some. Altogether some 520,000 clones are present, roughly nine tenths being singletons, with the ten largest covering about 1%. Sequencing used peripheral blood. The receptors were gathered from a man between 18 and 35 years old with COVID-19, enrolled during active disease.

The V and J genes are TRBV4-1 and TRBJ2-5; 8 bases map to TRBD1. Germline CDR1 MGHRA, CDR2 YSYEKL. J lost 5 bases, V lost 1 base, and 9 bases had no gene match. The CDR3 sequence is 16 residues long. The CDR3 loop is CASSQGGAGGRETQYF. Written as DNA, the CDR3 is TGCGCCAGCAGCCAAGGAGGGGCAGGGGGCCGGGAGACCCAGTACTTC.

The sample holds a few counts of this clone. V usage is TRBV19 and J usage is TRBJ1-2; D is perhaps TRBD1 (5 bases). V lost 4 bases and J 5 bases, leaving 11 bases between the germline ends. Germline CDR1 LNHDA, CDR2 SQIVND (reference sequence). The length of the CDR3 is 13 residues. DNA of the CDR3: TGTGCCAGTAGTAGAGAGCGGGGGTATGGCTACACCTTC. It is translated as CASSRERGYGYTF.

This rearrangement joins TRBV19 to TRBJ2-7; 7 nucleotides agree with TRBD1. Trimming took 10 bases from V and 1 from J; bases not matched to a gene: 10. In germline, CDR1 is LNHDA, CDR2 SQIVND (reference sequence). The CDR3 covers 14 residues. CDR3 DNA: TGTGCCACATCGGGACAGCCCACTTCCTACGAGCAGTACTTC. Amino acids: CATSGQPTSYEQYF. Filled out from reference TRBV19 and TRBJ2-7, the complete variable domain reads DGGITQSPKYLFRKEGQNVTLSCEQNLNHDAMYWYRQDPGQGLRLIYYSQIVNDFQKGDIAEGYSVSREKKESFPLTVTSAQKNPTAFYLCATSGQPTSYEQYFGPGTRLTVT.

The V and J genes are TRBV4-1 and TRBJ2-1; 9 bases agree with TRBD2. Germline V gives CDR1 MGHRA, CDR2 YSYEKL. Trimming cost V 0 bases and J 7 bases; bases outside gene matches: 10. The CDR3 runs 17 residues. The CDR3 loop reads CASSQELAGRIRNEQFF. The DNA for the CDR3 is TGCGCCAGCAGCCAAGAGCTAGCGGGACGAATAAGGAATGAGCAGTTCTTC.

The V and J genes are TRBV11-3 and TRBJ2-7; maybe TRBD2 (5 bases). The germline V gene encodes CDR1 SGHNT and CDR2 YENEEA. V was shortened by 5 bases and J by 2 bases, with 13 bases between the two germline ends. The CDR3 spans 14 residues. For the CDR3, the DNA is TGTGCCAGCAGCCGTCCGGGAACAACCTACGAGCAGTACTTC. Residues: CASSRPGTTYEQYF.

The chain combines TRBV19 with TRBJ1-1; perhaps TRBD1 as D (6 bases). Trimming removed 3 bases from V and 7 bases from J, with 18 bases in between. CDR1 and CDR2 from the germline V gene are LNHDA and SQIVND (reference sequence). This CDR3 contains 15 residues. CDR3 loop: CASSMSGGTSLEAFF. CDR3 DNA sequence: TGTGCCAGTAGTATGTCCGGTGGGACATCACTTGAAGCTTTCTTT.

This clone was counted once. This rearrangement joins TRBV25-1 to TRBJ2-1; 9 bases map to TRBD1. This CDR3 is 15 amino acids long. Trimming took 4 bases from V and 10 from J; bases not matched to a gene: 11. In germline, CDR1 is MGHDK, CDR2 SYGVNS. The CDR3 DNA sequence: TGTGCCAGCAGTGGCCCGGGACAGGGTCTACGGGAGCAGTTCTTC. It encodes CASSGPGQGLREQFF.

This rearrangement joins TRBV30 to TRBJ2-1; a possible D gene is TRBD1 (5 bases). V lost 0 bases to trimming and J lost 9 bases, with 9 bases between them. In germline, CDR1 is GTSNPN, CDR2 SVGIG (reference sequence). The CDR3 has 12 residues. CDR3 in amino acids: CAWSVGTGEQFF. The CDR3 coding sequence is TGTGCCTGGAGTGTAGGCACAGGTGAGCAGTTCTTC.

The chain is built from TRBV24-1 and TRBJ1-2; possibly TRBD1 for D (6 bases). Per the germline V gene, CDR1 is KGHDR and CDR2 is SFDVKD. V lost 4 bases, J lost 8 bases, and 10 bases lay in between. There are 12 residues in the CDR3. The chain's CDR3 is CATSEQGAGYTF. CDR3 DNA: TGTGCCACCAGTGAACAGGGAGCCGGCTACACCTTC.

The rearrangement joins TRBV10-2 to TRBJ2-5, with 7 bases identical to TRBD2. The CDR3 consists of 14 residues. V gave up 8 bases and J gave up 4 bases; unmatched junction bases: 10. Germline values: CDR1 WSHSY, CDR2 SAAADI. CDR3 protein: CASGSGDPGETQYF. CDR3 nucleotide sequence: TGCGCCAGCGGCAGCGGGGACCCGGGAGAGACCCAGTACTTC.